This T cell receptor (beta chain) was observed in a study of blood T cell repertoires in COVID-19. Study details: The United States, Italy and Spain supplied acute and convalescent COVID-19 samples. PBMCs, B-cell-depleted T cells, or T cells provided the cDNA or gDNA that made up the material.

Germline V CDR1 and CDR2: SGHAT, FQNNGV. CDR3 length equals 16 residues. With 3 bases removed from V and 0 bases from J, the gap between germline ends came to 12 bases. Authors' methods: Nucleated cell counts were estimated from reference gene primer amplification. The method was immunoSEQ multiplex PCR; TCRdb's version includes in-frame clones alone and lacks a portion of them. From that table come the V and J calls and clone size; the DNA was used to work out D and trimming. In the table there are fewer than 300,000 clones, approximately 82% of which are singletons. Sequencing used peripheral blood. This TCR was recovered from a woman aged 18-29 years with acute or convalescent COVID-19. V gene TRBV11-2 combines with J gene TRBJ2-4; D possibly corresponds to TRBD2 (5 bases). CDR3: CASSFAAGLAKNIQYF. CDR3 in DNA: TGTGCCAGCAGCTTCGCGGCGGGTCTAGCCAAAAACATTCAGTACTTC.